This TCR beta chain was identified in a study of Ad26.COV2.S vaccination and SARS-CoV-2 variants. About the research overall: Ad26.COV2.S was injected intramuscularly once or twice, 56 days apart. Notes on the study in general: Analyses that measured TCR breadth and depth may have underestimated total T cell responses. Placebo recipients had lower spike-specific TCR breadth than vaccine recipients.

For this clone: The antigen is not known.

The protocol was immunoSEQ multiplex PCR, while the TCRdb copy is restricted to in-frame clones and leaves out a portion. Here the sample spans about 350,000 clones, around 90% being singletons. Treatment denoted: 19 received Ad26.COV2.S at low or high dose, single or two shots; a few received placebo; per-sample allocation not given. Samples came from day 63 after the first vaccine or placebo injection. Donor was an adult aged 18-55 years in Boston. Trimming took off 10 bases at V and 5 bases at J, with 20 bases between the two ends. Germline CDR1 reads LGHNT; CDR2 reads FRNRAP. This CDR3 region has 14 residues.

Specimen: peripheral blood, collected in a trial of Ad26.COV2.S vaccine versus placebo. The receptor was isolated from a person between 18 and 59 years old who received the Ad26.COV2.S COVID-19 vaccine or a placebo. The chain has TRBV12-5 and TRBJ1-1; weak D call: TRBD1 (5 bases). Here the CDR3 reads CATGVGLVTTEAFF. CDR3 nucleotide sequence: TGTGCTACGGGGGTCGGTTTGGTCACAACTGAAGCTTTCTTT. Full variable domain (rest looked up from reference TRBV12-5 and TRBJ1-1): DARVTQTPRHKVTEMGQEVTMRCQPILGHNTVFWYRQTMMQGLELLAYFRNRAPLDDSGMPKDRFSAEMPDATLATLKIQPSEPRDSAVYFCATGVGLVTTEAFFGQGTRLTVV.